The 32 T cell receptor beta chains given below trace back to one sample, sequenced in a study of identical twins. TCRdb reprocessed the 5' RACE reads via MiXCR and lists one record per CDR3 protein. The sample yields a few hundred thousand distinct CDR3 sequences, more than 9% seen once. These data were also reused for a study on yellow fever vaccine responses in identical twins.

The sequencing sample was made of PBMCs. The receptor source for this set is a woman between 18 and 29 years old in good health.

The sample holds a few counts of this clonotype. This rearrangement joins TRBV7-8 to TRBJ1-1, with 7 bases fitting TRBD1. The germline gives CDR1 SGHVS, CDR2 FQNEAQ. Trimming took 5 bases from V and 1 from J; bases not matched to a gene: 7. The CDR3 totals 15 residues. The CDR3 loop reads CASSQIGTENTEAFF. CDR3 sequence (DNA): TGTGCCAGCAGCCAAATAGGGACAGAGAACACTGAAGCTTTCTTT.

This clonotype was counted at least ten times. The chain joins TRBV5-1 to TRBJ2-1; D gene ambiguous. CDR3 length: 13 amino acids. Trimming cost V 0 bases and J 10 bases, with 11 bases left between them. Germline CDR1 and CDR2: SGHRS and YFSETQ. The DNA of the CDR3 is TGCGCCAGCAGCTTGGCCATCGGGCAGGAGCAGTTCTTC. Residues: CASSLAIGQEQFF.

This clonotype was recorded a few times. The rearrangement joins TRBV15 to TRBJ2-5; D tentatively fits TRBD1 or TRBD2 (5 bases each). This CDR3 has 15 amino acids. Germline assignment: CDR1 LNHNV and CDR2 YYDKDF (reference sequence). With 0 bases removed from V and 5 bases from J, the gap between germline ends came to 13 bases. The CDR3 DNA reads TGTGCCACCAGCAGAGATGGGGGTCCAGGGGAGACCCAGTACTTC. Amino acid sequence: CATSRDGGPGETQYF. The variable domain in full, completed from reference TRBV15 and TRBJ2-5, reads DAMVIQNPRYQVTQFGKPVTLSCSQTLNHNVMYWYQQKSSQAPKLLFHYYDKDFNNEADTPDNFQSRRPNTSFCFLDIRSPGLGDTAMYLCATSRDGGPGETQYFGPGTRLLVL.

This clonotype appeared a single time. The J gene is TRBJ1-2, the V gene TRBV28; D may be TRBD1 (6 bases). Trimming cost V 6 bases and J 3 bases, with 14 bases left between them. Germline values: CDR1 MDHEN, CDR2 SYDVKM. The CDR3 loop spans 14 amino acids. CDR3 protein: CASRPDRYYYGYTF. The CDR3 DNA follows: TGTGCCAGCAGACCAGACAGGTACTACTATGGCTACACCTTC.

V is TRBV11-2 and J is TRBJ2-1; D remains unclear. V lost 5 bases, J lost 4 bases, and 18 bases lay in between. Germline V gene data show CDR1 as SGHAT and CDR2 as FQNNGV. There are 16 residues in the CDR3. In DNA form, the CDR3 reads TGTGCCAGCAGCCAGCCCCCCGGACGGAATTACAATGAGCAGTTCTTC. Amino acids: CASSQPPGRNYNEQFF.

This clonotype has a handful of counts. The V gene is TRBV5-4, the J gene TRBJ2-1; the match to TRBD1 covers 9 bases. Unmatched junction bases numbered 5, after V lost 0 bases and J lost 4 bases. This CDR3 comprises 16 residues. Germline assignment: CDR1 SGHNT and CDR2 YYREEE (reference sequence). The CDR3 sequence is CASSLGNRGRYNEQFF. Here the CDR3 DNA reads TGTGCCAGCAGCTTGGGGAACAGGGGGCGGTACAATGAGCAGTTCTTC.

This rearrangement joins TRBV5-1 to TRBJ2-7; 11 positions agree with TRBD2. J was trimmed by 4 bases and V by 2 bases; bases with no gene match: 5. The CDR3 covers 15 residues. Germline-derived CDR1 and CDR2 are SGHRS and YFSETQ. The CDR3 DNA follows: TGCGCCAGCAGCTTTAGCGGGGGGGAGAGTTACGAGCAGTACTTC. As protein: CASSFSGGESYEQYF.

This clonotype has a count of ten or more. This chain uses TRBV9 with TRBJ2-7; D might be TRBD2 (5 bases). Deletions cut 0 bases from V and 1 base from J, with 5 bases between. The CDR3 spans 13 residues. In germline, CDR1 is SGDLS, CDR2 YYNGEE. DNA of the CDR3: TGTGCCAGCAGCGTAGGGACTTCCTACGAGCAGTACTTC. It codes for CASSVGTSYEQYF.

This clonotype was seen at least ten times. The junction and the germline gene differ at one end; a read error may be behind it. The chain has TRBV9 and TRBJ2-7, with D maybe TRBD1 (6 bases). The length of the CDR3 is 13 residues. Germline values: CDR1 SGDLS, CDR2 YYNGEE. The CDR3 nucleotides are TGTGCCAGCAGTGTAGGGGGCTCCTACGAGCAGTACTTC. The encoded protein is CASSVGGSYEQYF.

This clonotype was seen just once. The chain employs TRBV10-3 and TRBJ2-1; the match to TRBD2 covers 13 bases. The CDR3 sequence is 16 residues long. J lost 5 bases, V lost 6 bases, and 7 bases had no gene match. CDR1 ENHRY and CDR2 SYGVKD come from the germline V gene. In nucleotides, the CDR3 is TGTGCCATCAGAGGGACTAGCGGGAAAAGTGACAATGAGCAGTTCTTC. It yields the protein CAIRGTSGKSDNEQFF.

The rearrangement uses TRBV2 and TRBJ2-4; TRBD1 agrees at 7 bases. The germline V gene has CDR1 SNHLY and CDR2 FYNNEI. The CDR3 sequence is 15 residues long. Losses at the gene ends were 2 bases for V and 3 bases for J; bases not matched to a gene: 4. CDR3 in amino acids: CASSETGVVKNIQYF. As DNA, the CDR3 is TGTGCCAGCAGTGAAACAGGGGTGGTCAAAAACATTCAGTACTTC.

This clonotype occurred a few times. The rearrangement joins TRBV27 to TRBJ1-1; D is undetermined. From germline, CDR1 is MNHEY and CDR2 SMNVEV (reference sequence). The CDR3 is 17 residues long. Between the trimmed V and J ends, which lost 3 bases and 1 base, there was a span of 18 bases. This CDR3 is CASSFASAEPANTEAFF. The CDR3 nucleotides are TGTGCCAGCAGTTTTGCCTCCGCCGAACCCGCGAACACTGAAGCTTTCTTT.

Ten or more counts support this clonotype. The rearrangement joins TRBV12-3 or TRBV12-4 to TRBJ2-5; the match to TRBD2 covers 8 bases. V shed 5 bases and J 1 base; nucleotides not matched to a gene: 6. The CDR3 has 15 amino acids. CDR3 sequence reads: CASSPGGALQETQYF. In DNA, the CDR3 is TGTGCCAGCAGTCCGGGGGGGGCCCTCCAAGAGACCCAGTACTTC.

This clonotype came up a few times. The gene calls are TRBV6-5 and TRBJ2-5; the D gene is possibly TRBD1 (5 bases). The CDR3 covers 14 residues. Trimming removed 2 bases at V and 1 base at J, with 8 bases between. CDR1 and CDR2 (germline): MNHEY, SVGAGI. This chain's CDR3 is CASSYTQGQETQYF. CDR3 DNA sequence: TGTGCCAGCAGTTACACTCAGGGCCAAGAGACCCAGTACTTC.

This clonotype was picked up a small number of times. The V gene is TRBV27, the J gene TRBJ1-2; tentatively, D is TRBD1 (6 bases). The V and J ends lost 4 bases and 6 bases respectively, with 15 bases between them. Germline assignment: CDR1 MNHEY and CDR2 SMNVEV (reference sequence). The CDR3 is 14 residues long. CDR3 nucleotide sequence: TGTGCCAGCAGTTCCCCATTGACAGGACATGGCTACACCTTC. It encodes CASSSPLTGHGYTF.

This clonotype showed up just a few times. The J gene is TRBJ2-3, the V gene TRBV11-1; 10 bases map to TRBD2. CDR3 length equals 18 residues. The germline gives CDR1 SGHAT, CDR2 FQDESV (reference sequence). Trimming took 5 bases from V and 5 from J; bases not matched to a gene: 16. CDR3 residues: CASSAAFGLAVVRDTQYF. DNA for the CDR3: TGTGCCAGCAGCGCCGCATTCGGACTAGCGGTTGTGCGAGATACGCAGTATTTT.

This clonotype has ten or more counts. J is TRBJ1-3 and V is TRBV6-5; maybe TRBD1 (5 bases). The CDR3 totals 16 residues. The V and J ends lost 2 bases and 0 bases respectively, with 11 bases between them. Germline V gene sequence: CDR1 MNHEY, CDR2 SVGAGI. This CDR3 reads CASSYTGHHSGNTIYF. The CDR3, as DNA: TGTGCCAGCAGTTACACCGGACATCACTCTGGAAACACCATATATTTT.

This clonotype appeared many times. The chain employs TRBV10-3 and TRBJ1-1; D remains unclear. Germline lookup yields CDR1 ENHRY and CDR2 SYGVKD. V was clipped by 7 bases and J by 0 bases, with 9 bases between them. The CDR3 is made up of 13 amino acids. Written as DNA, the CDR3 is TGTGCCATCACCGAGTTTATGAACACTGAAGCTTTCTTT. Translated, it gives CAITEFMNTEAFF.

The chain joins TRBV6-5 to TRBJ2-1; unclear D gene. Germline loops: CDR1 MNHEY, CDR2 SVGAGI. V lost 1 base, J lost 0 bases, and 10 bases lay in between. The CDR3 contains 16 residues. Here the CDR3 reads CASSYFPVSSYNEQFF. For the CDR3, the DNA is TGTGCCAGCAGTTACTTTCCAGTCAGCTCCTACAATGAGCAGTTCTTC.

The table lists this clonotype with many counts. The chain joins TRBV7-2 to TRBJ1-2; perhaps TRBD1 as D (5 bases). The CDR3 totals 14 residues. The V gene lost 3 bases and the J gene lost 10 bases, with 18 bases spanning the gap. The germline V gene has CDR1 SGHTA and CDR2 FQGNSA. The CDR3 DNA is TGTGCCAGCAGCTTTAGATCCCAGGGATTTGACTACACCTTC. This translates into CASSFRSQGFDYTF.

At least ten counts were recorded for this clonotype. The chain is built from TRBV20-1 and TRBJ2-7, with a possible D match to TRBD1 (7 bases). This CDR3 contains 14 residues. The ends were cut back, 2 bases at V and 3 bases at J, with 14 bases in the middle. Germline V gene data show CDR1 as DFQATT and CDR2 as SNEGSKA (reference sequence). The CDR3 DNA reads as TGCAGTGCTAGATTGGCGGGGACAGACTACGAGCAGTACTTC. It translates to CSARLAGTDYEQYF.

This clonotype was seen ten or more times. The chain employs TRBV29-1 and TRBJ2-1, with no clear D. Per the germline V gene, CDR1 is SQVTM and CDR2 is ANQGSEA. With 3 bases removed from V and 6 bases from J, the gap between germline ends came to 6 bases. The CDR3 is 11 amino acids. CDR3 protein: CSVDWGNEQFF. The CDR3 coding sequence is TGCAGCGTTGATTGGGGCAATGAGCAGTTCTTC.

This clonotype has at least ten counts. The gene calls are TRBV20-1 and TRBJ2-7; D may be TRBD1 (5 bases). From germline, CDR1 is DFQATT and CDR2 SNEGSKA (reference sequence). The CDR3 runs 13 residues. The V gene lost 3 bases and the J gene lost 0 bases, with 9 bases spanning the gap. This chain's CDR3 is CSASWGPSYEQYF. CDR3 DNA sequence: TGCAGTGCTAGCTGGGGCCCCTCCTACGAGCAGTACTTC.

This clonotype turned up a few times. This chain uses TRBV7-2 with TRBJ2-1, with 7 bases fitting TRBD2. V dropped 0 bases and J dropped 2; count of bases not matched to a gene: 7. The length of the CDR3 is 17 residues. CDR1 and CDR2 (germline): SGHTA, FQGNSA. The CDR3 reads CASSLASSGRPYNEQFF. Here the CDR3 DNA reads TGTGCCAGCAGCTTAGCTTCTAGCGGCCGGCCCTACAATGAGCAGTTCTTC.

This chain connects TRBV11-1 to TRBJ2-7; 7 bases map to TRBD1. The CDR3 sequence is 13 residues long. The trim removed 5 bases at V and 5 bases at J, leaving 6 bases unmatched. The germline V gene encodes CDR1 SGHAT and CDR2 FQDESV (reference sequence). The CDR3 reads CASSQDRIHEQYF. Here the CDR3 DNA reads TGTGCCAGCAGCCAGGACAGGATCCACGAGCAGTACTTC.

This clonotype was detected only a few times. CDR3 protein: CAWSEETQYF. The CDR3 coding sequence is TGTGCCTGGAGTGAAGAGACCCAGTACTTC. This rearrangement joins TRBV30 to TRBJ2-5; D remains unclear. The V and J ends lost 1 base and 3 bases respectively, with 0 bases between them. The CDR3 consists of 10 residues. CDR1 and CDR2 from the germline V gene are GTSNPN and SVGIG (reference sequence).

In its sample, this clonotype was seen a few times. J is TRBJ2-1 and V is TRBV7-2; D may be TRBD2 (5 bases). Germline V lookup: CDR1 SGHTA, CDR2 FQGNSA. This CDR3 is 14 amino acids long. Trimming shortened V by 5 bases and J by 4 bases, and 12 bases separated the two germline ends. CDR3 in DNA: TGTGCCAGCAGCACCGGACTGAAATACAATGAGCAGTTCTTC. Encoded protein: CASSTGLKYNEQFF.

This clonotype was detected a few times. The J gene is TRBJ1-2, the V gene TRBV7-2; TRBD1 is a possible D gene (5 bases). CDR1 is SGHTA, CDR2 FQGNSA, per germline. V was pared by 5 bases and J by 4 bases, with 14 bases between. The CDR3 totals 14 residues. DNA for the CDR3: TGTGCCAGCAGCCCCGGGGGGGGTTTCTATGGCTACACCTTC. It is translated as CASSPGGGFYGYTF. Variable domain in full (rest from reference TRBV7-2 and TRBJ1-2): GAGVSQSPSNKVTEKGKDVELRCDPISGHTALYWYRQSLGQGLEFLIYFQGNSAPDKSGLPSDRFSAERTGGSVSTLTIQRTQQEDSAVYLCASSPGGGFYGYTFGSGTRLTVV.

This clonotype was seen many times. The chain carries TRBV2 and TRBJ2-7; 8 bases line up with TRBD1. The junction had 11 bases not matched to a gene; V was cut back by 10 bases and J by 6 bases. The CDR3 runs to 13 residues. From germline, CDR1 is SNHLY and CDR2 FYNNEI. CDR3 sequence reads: CATTGQGAVEQYF. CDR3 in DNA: TGTGCCACCACCGGGCAGGGGGCCGTCGAGCAGTACTTC.

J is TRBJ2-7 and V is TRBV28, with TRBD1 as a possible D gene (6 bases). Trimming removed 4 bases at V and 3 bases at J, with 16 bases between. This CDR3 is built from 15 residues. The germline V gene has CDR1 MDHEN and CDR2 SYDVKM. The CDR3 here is CASSSRGGLIYEQYF. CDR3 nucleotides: TGTGCCAGCAGTTCACGAGGGGGTCTCATCTACGAGCAGTACTTC.

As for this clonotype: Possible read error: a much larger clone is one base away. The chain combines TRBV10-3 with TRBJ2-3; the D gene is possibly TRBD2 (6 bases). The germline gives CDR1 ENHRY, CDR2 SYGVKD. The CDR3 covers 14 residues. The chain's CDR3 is CAIRAGTSTDMQYF. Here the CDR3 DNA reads TGTGCCATCAGAGCGGGTACTAGCACAGATATGCAGTATTTT.

CDR3 bases: TGTGCCAGCAGCAAAGTTGGGGGCCAAGGGGTGCAGTACTTC. Its translation is CASSKVGGQGVQYF. This chain links TRBV21-1 with TRBJ2-7; TRBD1 is taken as the D call from the table, unchecked against the DNA. TRBV21-1 is a known pseudogene. The CDR3 totals 14 residues.